The clone carrying this T cell receptor beta chain is a singleton in its sample. The data derive from a study of blood T cell repertoires in COVID-19. As for the study in general: The United States, Italy and Spain provided the acute and convalescent COVID-19 samples. T cells, B-cell-depleted T cells, or PBMCs provided the cDNA or gDNA that served as material.

In germline, CDR1 is LNHDA, CDR2 SQIVND (reference sequence). V lost 4 bases to trimming and J lost 5 bases; unmatched junction nucleotides: 8. The CDR3 runs to 15 residues. Original handling: Scientists estimated how many nucleated cells there were by amplifying reference gene primers. The assay was immunoSEQ multiplex PCR, and TCRdb's table has in-frame clones only and misses some. Clonal size and the V and J genes are those of that table, whereas D and trimming came from the DNA. In the table there are approximately 75,000 clones, roughly 83% of which are singletons. The rearrangement joins TRBV19 to TRBJ1-1; 9 bases are shared with TRBD1. The material sequenced was peripheral blood. The clonotype comes from a man aged 25 to 40 with COVID-19, enrolled during active disease. The CDR3 DNA reads TGTGCCAGTAGTAGCTACCGGGACAGGGTGACTGAAGCTTTCTTT. Protein sequence: CASSSYRDRVTEAFF.